The 27 T cell receptor beta chains below were found in one sample sequenced in a study of control samples from healthy donors and cancer patients. Sequenced by immunoSEQ multiplex PCR; TCRdb stores in-frame clones only, minus some. Of 120,000 to 150,000 clones in the sample, around 90% are singletons; the top ten hold less than 5%. Material: blood. The receptors originated from a man aged 25-45 years in good health.

This rearrangement joins TRBV12-3 or TRBV12-4 to TRBJ2-2; D not resolved. The V end was cut by 3 bases, the J end by 6 bases, with 5 bases between. The CDR3 covers 12 residues. CDR3 in DNA: TGTGCCAGCAGTTTGACACCCGGGGAGCTGTTTTTT. It translates to CASSLTPGELFF.

The V gene is TRBV10-1, the J gene TRBJ2-5, with 9 bases aligning to TRBD2. After removal of 4 bases from V and 5 bases from J, the junction contained 8 bases not matched to a gene. The CDR3 sequence is 15 residues long. CDR1 and CDR2 (germline): WNHNN, SYGVQD (reference sequence). CDR3 coding DNA: TGCGCCAGCAGTGGCCGCTGCGGGAGGGAGGAGACCCAGTACTTC. Its protein is CASSGRCGREETQYF.

The chain has TRBV11-3 and TRBJ2-4; 10 bases are a match to TRBD1. Germline V gene lookup returns CDR1 SGHNT and CDR2 YENEEA. The length of the CDR3 is 16 residues. V gave up 1 base and J gave up 2 bases; unmatched junction bases: 2. CDR3 in amino acids: CASSLGTGGSKNIQYF. The DNA of the CDR3 is TGTGCCAGCAGCTTAGGGACAGGGGGATCCAAAAACATTCAGTACTTC. The full variable domain, its missing parts supplied by reference TRBV11-3 and TRBJ2-4, is EAGVVQSPRYKIIEKKQPVAFWCNPISGHNTLYWYLQNLGQGPELLIRYENEEAVDDSQLPKDRFSAERLKGVDSTLKIQPAELGDSAVYLCASSLGTGGSKNIQYFGAGTRLSVL.

The rearrangement joins TRBV5-6 to TRBJ1-2; D is undetermined. The germline V gene has CDR1 SGHDT and CDR2 YYEEEE. This CDR3 has 13 residues. The ends were cut back, 3 bases at V and 8 bases at J, with 14 bases in the middle. The CDR3 is CASSSGVERGYTF. The CDR3 coding sequence is TGTGCCAGCAGCTCTGGGGTGGAGAGGGGCTACACCTTC.

The chain has TRBV29-1 and TRBJ2-1; D call uncertain. V was clipped by 4 bases and J by 5 bases, with 6 bases between them. The germline V gene has CDR1 SQVTM and CDR2 ANQGSEA. The CDR3 loop spans 11 amino acids. DNA for the CDR3: TGCAGCGTTGCCAAAAACAATGAGCAGTTCTTC. Protein: CSVAKNNEQFF.

The chain employs TRBV21-1 and TRBJ1-2; TRBD1 was called by the table and not checked on the DNA. TRBV21-1 is a known pseudogene. CDR3 length: 14 amino acids. CDR3 in amino acids: CASSSLGTGKIYTF. The DNA for the CDR3 is TGTGCCAGCAGCTCTTTAGGGACAGGGAAGATCTACACCTTC.

The chain has TRBV7-2 and TRBJ1-1, with D maybe TRBD1 (5 bases). The CDR3 loop spans 16 amino acids. The germline CDR1 and CDR2 sequences are SGHTA and FQGNSA. The V and J ends lost 2 bases and 4 bases respectively, with 17 bases between them. The CDR3 DNA sequence: TGTGCCAGCAGCTTATCCAGCTTCAGGGCGGCCACTGAAGCTTTCTTT. Translation gives CASSLSSFRAATEAFF.

The sample holds a few counts of this clone. The chain joins TRBV19 to TRBJ1-1; D unclear. Germline V lookup: CDR1 LNHDA, CDR2 SQIVND (reference sequence). This CDR3 has 19 residues. V lost 7 bases and J 1 base, leaving 28 bases between the germline ends. CDR3 sequence reads: CASIDTGWARDFQNTEAFF. The CDR3 nucleotides are TGTGCCAGTATCGATACGGGCTGGGCTCGGGATTTCCAGAACACTGAAGCTTTCTTT.

The chain carries TRBV4-3 and TRBJ2-3, with TRBD2 identical over 8 bases. V dropped 0 bases and J dropped 6; count of bases not matched to a gene: 11. The CDR3 spans 17 residues. Per germline, CDR1 LGHNA and CDR2 YSLEER. The CDR3 here is CASSQDHPGGRVDTQYF. The CDR3 DNA follows: TGCGCCAGCAGCCAAGATCATCCGGGGGGGCGGGTGGATACGCAGTATTTT.

The chain employs TRBV6-5 and TRBJ2-7, with 10 bases aligning to TRBD2. The CDR3 extends over 15 amino acids. Germline CDR1 MNHEY, CDR2 SVGAGI. After removal of 5 bases from V and 1 base from J, the junction contained 5 bases not matched to a gene. CDR3 DNA sequence: TGTGCCAGCAGTAATAGCGGGGGGTTTTCCTACGAGCAGTACTTC. Encoded protein: CASSNSGGFSYEQYF.

This clone was counted once. The chain is built from TRBV6-1 and TRBJ2-3; D is possibly TRBD2 (6 bases). This CDR3 contains 13 residues. Per germline, CDR1 MNHNS and CDR2 SASEGT. V lost 2 bases and J 6 bases, leaving 9 bases between the germline ends. CDR3 in amino acids: CASSERGGDTQYF. Written as DNA, the CDR3 is TGTGCCAGCAGTGAAAGGGGAGGCGATACGCAGTATTTT.

The chain recombines TRBV28 with TRBJ2-1; D perhaps matches TRBD2 (7 bases). Trimming stripped 6 bases from V and 9 bases from J, with 21 bases between. The CDR3 sequence is 15 residues long. The germline V gene encodes CDR1 MDHEN and CDR2 SYDVKM. The CDR3 loop is CASSAGASGSLEQFF. DNA of the CDR3: TGTGCCAGCAGCGCAGGGGCTAGCGGTAGCCTTGAGCAGTTCTTC.

The chain recombines TRBV18 with TRBJ2-7; 10 bases align to TRBD2. The V segment lost 4 bases and the J segment 7 bases; nucleotides outside the gene matches: 7. CDR3 length: 14 residues. Germline CDR1 reads KGHSH; CDR2 reads LQKENI. The CDR3 spells CASSLLAGGYEQYF. Written as DNA, the CDR3 is TGTGCCAGCTCACTCTTAGCGGGGGGTTATGAGCAGTACTTC.

This clone was seen just once. The chain combines TRBV4-2 with TRBJ2-2; D not certain. Germline V gene sequence: CDR1 LGHNA, CDR2 YNFKEQ. This CDR3 is built from 14 residues. Between the trimmed V and J ends, which lost 0 bases and 5 bases, there was a span of 7 bases. The CDR3 loop reads CASSQDETTGELFF. DNA of the CDR3: TGTGCCAGCAGCCAAGATGAGACTACCGGGGAGCTGTTTTTT.

The V gene is TRBV24-1, the J gene TRBJ2-1; 12 bases match TRBD1. The germline CDR1 and CDR2 sequences are KGHDR and SFDVKD. V lost 4 bases, J lost 2 bases, and 8 bases stayed unmatched. This CDR3 is built from 18 residues. The CDR3 region has the DNA TGTGCCACCAGTGACCCTACCGGGACAGGGGGCCCCTACAATGAGCAGTTCTTC. Protein: CATSDPTGTGGPYNEQFF.

J is TRBJ2-7 and V is TRBV5-1; 9 nucleotides match TRBD2. The CDR3 is 16 amino acids. From germline, CDR1 is SGHRS and CDR2 YFSETQ. With 2 bases clipped from V and 3 bases from J, the junction kept 9 bases outside the gene matches. The chain's CDR3 is CASSFNSLAGNYEQYF. The CDR3 DNA reads as TGCGCCAGCAGCTTTAATTCCCTAGCGGGAAACTACGAGCAGTACTTC.

The genes are TRBV9 and TRBJ1-1; maybe TRBD1 (5 bases). This CDR3 is built from 14 residues. Trimming removed 0 bases from V and 1 base from J, with 7 bases in between. CDR1 is SGDLS and CDR2 is YYNGEE in the germline V gene. The CDR3 loop reads CASSVGGANTEAFF. The CDR3, as DNA: TGTGCCAGCAGCGTAGGAGGGGCGAACACTGAAGCTTTCTTT.

V usage is TRBV9 and J usage is TRBJ2-1; weak D call: TRBD2 (6 bases). With 3 bases removed from V and 4 bases from J, the gap between germline ends came to 14 bases. The CDR3 contains 15 residues. CDR1 is SGDLS and CDR2 is YYNGEE in the germline V gene. The CDR3 loop is CASSEGGVQYNEQFF. CDR3 DNA sequence: TGTGCCAGCAGCGAGGGCGGGGTTCAATACAATGAGCAGTTCTTC.

The chain couples TRBV6-6 to TRBJ2-5, with D perhaps assigned TRBD1 or TRBD2 (5 bases each). This CDR3 has 15 amino acids. The ends were cut back, 7 bases at V and 0 bases at J, with 15 bases in the middle. CDR1 is MNHNY, CDR2 SVGAGI, per germline (reference sequence). DNA of the CDR3: TGTGCCAGCACCCCGAGGGGTCGGGACCAAGAGACCCAGTACTTC. Residues: CASTPRGRDQETQYF.

This chain connects TRBV2 to TRBJ1-5; D remains ambiguous. The CDR3 has 15 amino acids. Germline V gives CDR1 SNHLY, CDR2 FYNNEI. Trimming shortened V by 1 base and J by 0 bases, and 7 bases separated the two germline ends. The CDR3 region has the DNA TGTGCCAGCAGTGAAGACAGCTCTAGCAATCAGCCCCAGCATTTT. As protein: CASSEDSSSNQPQHF.

The gene calls are TRBV6-2 or TRBV6-3 and TRBJ1-2; 10 bases agree with TRBD1. CDR3 length: 14 residues. V shed 1 base and J 5 bases; nucleotides not matched to a gene: 1. Looked up from germline, CDR1 is MNHEY and CDR2 is SVGEGT. This CDR3 reads CASSYLGQGYGYTF. DNA of the CDR3: TGTGCCAGCAGTTACTTGGGACAGGGGTATGGCTACACCTTC.

This rearrangement joins TRBV4-2 to TRBJ1-2; a weak D match, TRBD1 (5 bases). Germline V gene lookup returns CDR1 LGHNA and CDR2 YNFKEQ. The V end was cut by 0 bases, the J end by 8 bases, with 13 bases between. The CDR3 totals 14 residues. In nucleotides, the CDR3 is TGTGCCAGCAGCCAAGAAAGGGACGTCGGAGGCTACACCTTC. It encodes CASSQERDVGGYTF.

The chain joins TRBV27 to TRBJ2-2; D gene ambiguous. This CDR3 has 14 amino acids. Trimming removed 3 bases at V and 2 bases at J, with 7 bases between. Germline V lookup: CDR1 MNHEY, CDR2 SMNVEV (reference sequence). The CDR3 DNA is TGTGCCAGCAGTTTTTGGGTAAACACCGGGGAGCTGTTTTTT. It codes for CASSFWVNTGELFF.

The chain combines TRBV3-1 (or the pseudogene TRBV3-2) with TRBJ1-4, with a weak D call TRBD1 (5 bases). This CDR3 contains 12 residues. Germline V gives CDR1 LGHDT, CDR2 YNNKEL (reference sequence). The V and J ends lost 4 bases and 8 bases respectively, with 8 bases between them. The CDR3 DNA sequence: TGTGCCAGCAGCCCGGGGGGGGAAAAACTGTTTTTT. Translated: CASSPGGEKLFF.

This rearrangement joins TRBV9 to TRBJ1-2; D gene uncertain. With 6 bases removed from V and 2 bases from J, the gap between germline ends came to 17 bases. CDR1 and CDR2 (germline): SGDLS, YYNGEE. The CDR3 has 15 residues. In DNA form, the CDR3 reads TGTGCCAGCAACGGAGGAGCCGGGATAAACTATGGCTACACCTTC. Its protein is CASNGGAGINYGYTF.

This chain connects TRBV12-3 or TRBV12-4 to TRBJ2-7; D possibly corresponds to TRBD2 (5 bases). The germline V and J ends were trimmed by 1 base and 5 bases, with 9 bases remaining between them. The CDR3 has 13 residues. CDR3: CASSLVEGHEQYF. CDR3 bases: TGTGCCAGCAGTTTAGTTGAGGGTCACGAGCAGTACTTC.

The CDR3 coding sequence is TGTGCCAGCTCCGGGACAGGGTCTAAAGGCAATCAGCCCCAGCATTTT. This gives the protein CASSGTGSKGNQPQHF. This chain links TRBV2 with TRBJ1-5; 9 nucleotides align to TRBD1. The trim removed 8 bases at V and 2 bases at J, leaving 10 bases unmatched. Germline CDR1 and CDR2: SNHLY and FYNNEI. The length of the CDR3 is 16 residues.